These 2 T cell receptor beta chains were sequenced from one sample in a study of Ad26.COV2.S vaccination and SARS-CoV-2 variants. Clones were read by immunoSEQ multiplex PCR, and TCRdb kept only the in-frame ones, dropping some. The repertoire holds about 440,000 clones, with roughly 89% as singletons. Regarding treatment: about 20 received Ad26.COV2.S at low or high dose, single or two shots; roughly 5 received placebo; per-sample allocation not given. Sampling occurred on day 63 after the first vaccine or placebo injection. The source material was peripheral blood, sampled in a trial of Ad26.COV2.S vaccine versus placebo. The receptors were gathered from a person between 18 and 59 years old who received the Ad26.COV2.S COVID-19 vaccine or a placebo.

CDR3 bases: TGTGCCAGCAGCCGAGGGACAGGCGTATCTAATGAAAAACTGTTTTTT. This gives the protein CASSRGTGVSNEKLFF. The V gene is TRBV5-4, the J gene TRBJ1-4; 8 bases are shared with TRBD1. The germline V gene encodes CDR1 SGHNT and CDR2 YYREEE (reference sequence). This CDR3 has 16 residues. Germline trimming cut 4 bases from V and 3 bases from J; bases unmatched to any gene: 8.

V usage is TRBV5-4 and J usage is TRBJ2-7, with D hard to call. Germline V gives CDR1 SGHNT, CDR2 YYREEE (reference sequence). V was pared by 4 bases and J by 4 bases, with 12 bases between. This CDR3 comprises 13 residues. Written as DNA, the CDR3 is TGTGCCAGCAGCAGGACCGGGCGGTACGAGCAGTACTTC. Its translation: CASSRTGRYEQYF.